The present TCR beta chain was sequenced within a study of T cells in Graves' hyperthyroidism and ophthalmopathy (dated by TCRdb to between 2018 and 2021). Regarding the study in general: Peripheral blood samples were taken at initial diagnosis, before any treatment was given. The roughly 90 discovery patients were divided at random into training and test sets in a 7:3 ratio. Thyroid tissue and blood T-cell repertoires from six Graves' hyperthyroidism patients were also compared in the study. Whether ophthalmopathy could be predicted prospectively was tested in an independent validation cohort made up of 18 to 20 hyperthyroidism patients plus 17 patients who later progressed to ophthalmopathy. After blood sampling, hyperthyroidism patients were treated with methimazole at a starting dose of 30 mg daily, and ophthalmopathy patients were treated with high-dose intravenous methylprednisolone. A discovery cohort of approximately 100 patients, roughly 43 with Graves' ophthalmopathy and about 60 with stable Graves' hyperthyroidism, was used to find distinguishing TCR V-J signatures. According to the paper, TCR Vbeta CDR3 sequencing was carried out on 135 peripheral blood samples, which came from 40 to 45 ophthalmopathy, some 73 hyperthyroidism and approximately 17 progressor patients.

Stable Graves' hyperthyroidism was defined as no progression to ophthalmopathy during 18 months of follow-up. Hyperthyroidism patients were newly diagnosed, with disease duration under 2 months, and aged 18 to 65 years. Patients with uncontrolled infections, other autoimmune diseases, pregnancy or lactation were excluded. Clinical symptoms, serum thyroxine and TRAb, thyroid ultrasound, and orbital computed tomography formed the basis for the diagnoses. PBMCs were isolated from about 10 ml of fresh peripheral blood by Ficoll-Paque density gradient centrifugation. Trizol reagent was used to extract total RNA, and RNA quality was then checked on an Agilent 2100 Bioanalyzer. Beyond this particular receptor, the publication reports: In validation, the model predicted progression to ophthalmopathy with 65% to 71% sensitivity and over 72% specificity, a median of around 6.6 months before onset. A model built on a 13 V-J signature distinguished ophthalmopathy from stable hyperthyroidism, reaching about 89% sensitivity and about 81% specificity in cross-validation and 80%/75% in testing. Most expanded thyroid clonotypes (frequency above 0.001) were also detected in blood, suggesting blood repertoires may reflect thyroid immune responses. Sample size was not statistically predetermined, and blinding of investigators to group allocation was not performed.

TCR beta CDR3 regions were amplified from RNA transcripts. A first-round RT-PCR of the TCR CDR3 used the HTBI primer set with the Qiagen OneStep RT-PCR kit. A second multiplex PCR round built the libraries, followed by size selection and purification. Paired-end sequencing of the libraries was performed with 100 bp reads on an Illumina HiSeq2000. As for the authors' bioinformatics: SOAPnuke was used to process the raw data, throwing out any read that contained adapters or uncalled bases, had a mean Phred below 15, or lacked an exact constant-primer or identifier match. High-quality paired reads were merged using COPE v1.2.5, and each unique nucleotide sequence was defined as a clonotype. Clonotypes were aligned to IMGT TRBV, TRBD and TRBJ reference segments using MiTCR v1.1. Analysis was restricted to V-J combinations with a frequency above 0.0001, which covered about 99% of repertoires. A TCS score was defined as the ratio between F50 (clonal expansion) and ExV (chaos), using BLOSUM62-based TCRdist between CDR3 peptides within each V-J. Welch's t-statistics and random forest reduced fewer than 600 V-J features to around 14, which were used in a naive Bayes classifier (R e1071). Clones were called with MiXCR by TCRdb after fastp trimmed the public reads at Q25, and only in-frame beta chains were retained. Each CDR3 protein gets just one entry, which takes the most common genes and DNA from the rows behind it. These V and J calls rely on TCRdb rather than the paper's analysis. This sample gives approximately 430,000 distinct CDR3 sequences in total; roughly 14% of them show up just once. 13% to 15% of the sample is taken by the ten largest.

This clonotype was detected a few times. Its antigen remains unidentified. Base qualities were left out, and no much larger clone turns up one base away. V loses 0 bases of germline sequence and J loses 8 bases, and the interval between the two ends is 10 bases. Taken from the germline V gene, the CDR1 and CDR2 loops are MGHDK and SYGVNS. The CDR3 starts with the cysteine, ends with the phenylalanine, and has 13 residues. Only CDR3 DNA remains: 39 bases, in frame from the first base. The source is a woman in her late teens or twenties with Graves' hyperthyroidism. The sequenced material came from blood. The rearrangement combines TRBV25-1 with TRBJ1-2; the D gene is not confidently resolved. This receptor carries the CDR3 CASSEYEGWGYTF. The DNA sequence is given as TGTGCCAGCAGTGAATACGAGGGCTGGGGCTACACCTTC.